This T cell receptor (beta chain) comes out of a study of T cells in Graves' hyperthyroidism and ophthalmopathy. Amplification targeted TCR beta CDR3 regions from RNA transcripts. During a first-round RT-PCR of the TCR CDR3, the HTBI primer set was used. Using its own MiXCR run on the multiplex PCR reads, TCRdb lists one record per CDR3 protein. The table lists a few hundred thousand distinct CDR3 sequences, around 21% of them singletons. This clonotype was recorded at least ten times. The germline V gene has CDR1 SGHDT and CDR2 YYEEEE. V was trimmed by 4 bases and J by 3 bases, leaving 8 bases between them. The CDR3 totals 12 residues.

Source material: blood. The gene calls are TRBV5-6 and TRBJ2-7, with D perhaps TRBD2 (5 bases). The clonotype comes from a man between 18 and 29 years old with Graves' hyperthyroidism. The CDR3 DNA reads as TGTGCCAGCAGCGTAGACTACTACGAGCAGTACTTC. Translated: CASSVDYYEQYF.